These T cell receptor beta chains were read from a single sample in a study of blood T cells in healthy people across ages. MiXCR, applied by TCRdb to the 5' RACE reads, yields one record per CDR3 protein. The profile shows about 620,000 distinct CDR3 sequences, 21% of them singletons. Sequencing input: blood. The receptors derive from a man in his 70s in good health. The CDR3 runs from the conserved cysteine through the conserved F or W. Fields, in order: CDR3 DNA, CDR3 protein, J gene, clone size, D gene, V gene. A D gene is named only where the DNA matches it firmly. The size field is filled for only some rows; it gives once, few, many or a size class.

TGTGCCAGCTCATCACAGGGAATTGCTGGAAACACCATATATTTT	CASSSQGIAGNTIYF	TRBJ1-3	few	-	TRBV18
TGTGCCAGCAGCGCCCAGGGGGCTAATTCACCCCTCCACTTT	CASSAQGANSPLHF	TRBJ1-6	-	TRBD1	TRBV6-2/TRBV6-3
TGCAGTGCTACACGGACAGCCCGAAACACAGATACGCAGTATTTT	CSATRTARNTDTQYF	TRBJ2-3	-	-	TRBV20-1
TGCGCCAGCGGGGGCGGGACAGCCTACAATGAGCAGTTCTTC	CASGGGTAYNEQFF	TRBJ2-1	-	-	TRBV5-1
TGTGCCAGCAGCCAAGGGGTCCTCATTGGACTAGCGGGAAGCTACGAGCAGTACTTC	CASSQGVLIGLAGSYEQYF	TRBJ2-7	many	TRBD2	TRBV3-1
TGCGCCAGCAGCTTGGTTTCGGGGGGCGCCGAGACCCAGTACTTC	CASSLVSGGAETQYF	TRBJ2-5	few	-	TRBV5-1
TGTGCCACCAGTGATTTCCCAGGGTCTAGCTCCTACAATGAGCAGTTCTTC	CATSDFPGSSSYNEQFF	TRBJ2-1	-	-	TRBV24-1
TGCAGTGCTCGGGGACAGGGGGCGTTGGATGGCTACACCTTC	CSARGQGALDGYTF	TRBJ1-2	few	TRBD1	TRBV20-1
TGCGCCAGCAGCCCCGGACAGGCAACTAATGAAAAACTGTTTTTT	CASSPGQATNEKLFF	TRBJ1-4	many	TRBD1	TRBV5-1
TGCGCCAGCAGCTTGGGGACTCTAGCATTGGCCCAAGAGACCCAGTACTTC	CASSLGTLALAQETQYF	TRBJ2-5	few	-	TRBV5-1
TGTGCCAGCAGTAATGCACGCGAACCGAGGACTGAAGCTTTCTTT	CASSNAREPRTEAFF	TRBJ1-1	few	-	TRBV28
TGTGCCGGCAGTGCGCTAGGGTTAGATACGCAGTATTTT	CAGSALGLDTQYF	TRBJ2-3	-	-	TRBV12-3/TRBV12-4
TGCAGTGCTGGGGCCGAAGTCGCGAATACGCAGTATTTT	CSAGAEVANTQYF	TRBJ2-3	few	-	TRBV20-1
TGCGCCAGCAGCCCCCAGACAGGAAACCAAGAGACCCAGTACTTC	CASSPQTGNQETQYF	TRBJ2-5	once	-	TRBV5-1
TGCAGTGCTAGAGATTTCGCAGGGCCTAGGGAGACCCAGTACTTC	CSARDFAGPRETQYF	TRBJ2-5	few	-	TRBV20-1
TGCAGTGCTAGAGATCTGAAAAGCTCCTACAATGAGCAGTTCTTC	CSARDLKSSYNEQFF	TRBJ2-1	few	-	TRBV20-1
TGCAGCGTTCCAGGGACTAGCGGGTTTAGATACAATGAGCAGTTCTTC	CSVPGTSGFRYNEQFF	TRBJ2-1	-	TRBD2	TRBV29-1
TGTGCCAGCAGCTTACCGGGAGGGAAAACCGGGGAGCTGTTTTTT	CASSLPGGKTGELFF	TRBJ2-2	-	TRBD2	TRBV7-2
TGCAGTGCCACGACCGGGGCTCAAGAGACCCAGTACTTC	CSATTGAQETQYF	TRBJ2-5	-	-	TRBV20-1
TGTGCCAGCAGCCAAGAAGGTAGGGGGCCGGAGCCCCAGCATTTT	CASSQEGRGPEPQHF	TRBJ1-5	few	TRBD1	TRBV3-1
TGTGCCAGCACCAGAGGACAGGGCGCTGAAAAACTGTTTTTT	CASTRGQGAEKLFF	TRBJ1-4	-	TRBD1	TRBV6-2/TRBV6-3
TGCGCCAGCAGCCAGGCCTCTAGCGGGAGCACAGATACGCAGTATTTT	CASSQASSGSTDTQYF	TRBJ2-3	-	TRBD2	TRBV4-1
TGTGCCAGCAGTATAGCGGAGTACACAGATACGCAGTATTTT	CASSIAEYTDTQYF	TRBJ2-3	-	-	TRBV6-5
TGTGCCAGCAGCGCCAGGGACGGCGAGCAGTACTTC	CASSARDGEQYF	TRBJ2-7	-	-	TRBV7-9
TGTGCCAGTAGCCCAGGCGGAGGATTCAATCAGCCCCAGCATTTT	CASSPGGGFNQPQHF	TRBJ1-5	few	-	TRBV19
TGTGCCAGCAGTAACGGGATTAGGGGCCAAGAGACCCAGTACTTC	CASSNGIRGQETQYF	TRBJ2-5	-	-	TRBV9
TGTGCCAGCATGACCTCTGGAAACACCATATATTTT	CASMTSGNTIYF	TRBJ1-3	-	-	TRBV2
TGTGCCAGCAGCCACCGGGACACTGGGGCCAACGTCCTGACTTTC	CASSHRDTGANVLTF	TRBJ2-6	few	-	TRBV7-9
TGTGCCAGCAGCCCAATGGCGGGCGAGCAGTTCTTC	CASSPMAGEQFF	TRBJ2-1	few	-	TRBV28
TGCAGTGCTATGAGGGATACGCAGTATTTT	CSAMRDTQYF	TRBJ2-3	-	-	TRBV20-1
TGTGCCAGCAGCGTAGATAAGAATTCACCCCTCCACTTT	CASSVDKNSPLHF	TRBJ1-6	-	-	TRBV9
TGCAGTGCTAGAGATGGGGGACTAGCGGAAGAGACCCAGTACTTC	CSARDGGLAEETQYF	TRBJ2-5	few	TRBD2	TRBV20-1
TGCAGTGCTAGAGTGGCAGGGAACACAGATACGCAGTATTTT	CSARVAGNTDTQYF	TRBJ2-3	few	-	TRBV20-1
TGTGCCAGCAGTTTGGAAAGGGGGCTAGTGACCCAGTACTTC	CASSLERGLVTQYF	TRBJ2-5	-	TRBD1	TRBV27
TGTGCCAGCAGTGGGACTAGCGGAAAGCCGCTCTTC	CASSGTSGKPLF	TRBJ2-5	-	TRBD2	TRBV28
TGTGCCACCAGCAGAGATGAGGTGCGGGGCACCGGGGAGCTGTTTTTT	CATSRDEVRGTGELFF	TRBJ2-2	-	-	TRBV15
TGTGCCAGCAGCCCCGGTCGAAGTTACAATGAGCAGTTCTTC	CASSPGRSYNEQFF	TRBJ2-1	many	-	TRBV5-5
TGTGCCAGCAGCTTTAGCGGGAGGGCCCCCGAGCAGTACTTC	CASSFSGRAPEQYF	TRBJ2-7	few	TRBD2	TRBV3-1
TGCGCCAGCAGCTTGGGGGACAGGAGGCAAGAGACCCAGTACTTC	CASSLGDRRQETQYF	TRBJ2-5	-	TRBD1	TRBV5-1
TGTGCCAGCAGCTTATACGACAGGGGGCATGCTGAAGCTTTCTTT	CASSLYDRGHAEAFF	TRBJ1-1	few	TRBD1	TRBV7-9
TGTGCCATCAACGGCAGAGAGACCGGGGAGCTGTTTTTT	CAINGRETGELFF	TRBJ2-2	-	-	TRBV10-3
TGTGCCAGCAGTTTAAGTTACTCGGGACATGGAAACACCATATATTTT	CASSLSYSGHGNTIYF	TRBJ1-3	few	-	TRBV27
TGTGCCAGCAGGCTGGGACTAGCCGCAACCTACGAGCAGTACTTC	CASRLGLAATYEQYF	TRBJ2-7	few	TRBD2	TRBV12-3/TRBV12-4
TGTGCCAGCAGCTCCTCCGGGACTAGTCAATACAATGAGCAGTTCTTC	CASSSSGTSQYNEQFF	TRBJ2-1	few	TRBD2	TRBV7-3
TGCGCCAGCAGTCAAACAGGGCGCGATCAGCCCCAGCATTTT	CASSQTGRDQPQHF	TRBJ1-5	few	-	TRBV5-1
TGTGCCAGCAGCCAACGAGCGGGAGCGGGCACAGATACGCAGTATTTT	CASSQRAGAGTDTQYF	TRBJ2-3	-	TRBD2	TRBV4-2
TGTGCCACTGCGGGACCCTACGACATTCAGTACTTC	CATAGPYDIQYF	TRBJ2-4	many	-	TRBV24-1
TGCGCCAGCAGCCAACCGGACAGGGTGGGATTCACTGAAGCTTTCTTT	CASSQPDRVGFTEAFF	TRBJ1-1	-	TRBD1	TRBV4-1
TGTGCCAGCAGCCCTCTCGGGGCGGGCATTCAGTACTTC	CASSPLGAGIQYF	TRBJ2-4	few	-	TRBV7-9
TGTGCCAGCAGCTTCCTACTAGCGGGAGGAGCAGATACGCAGTATTTT	CASSFLLAGGADTQYF	TRBJ2-3	-	TRBD2	TRBV7-2
TGTGCCAGCAGCATACGCCCCACCGGGACCCGGGGGAACATTCAGTACTTC	CASSIRPTGTRGNIQYF	TRBJ2-4	-	-	TRBV6-5
TGTGCCAGCAGTTTCGCGGGACAGGGGGCCTACGAGCAGTACTTC	CASSFAGQGAYEQYF	TRBJ2-7	few	TRBD1	TRBV27
TGTGCCAGCAGTTCCCCTACTAGCGGGATCGCCAATTACGAGCAGTACTTC	CASSSPTSGIANYEQYF	TRBJ2-7	-	TRBD2	TRBV6-5
TGTGCCAGCAGCGAACACTATGGCTACACCTTC	CASSEHYGYTF	TRBJ1-2	-	-	TRBV9
TGTGCCAGCTCACCTCGATCGGGGCGCGAGAATGAAAAACTGTTTTTT	CASSPRSGRENEKLFF	TRBJ1-4	few	-	TRBV18